This T cell receptor (beta chain) came from a study of T cell repertoires in ileal Crohn's disease. Study-wide background: Median disease duration was about 8.2 years; 35% smoked at surgery.

CDR1 and CDR2 (germline): MNHEY, SMNVEV (reference sequence). The CDR3 is 15 amino acids. The V segment lost 6 bases and the J segment 8 bases; nucleotides outside the gene matches: 11. Time point of the sample: neoterminal ileum biopsy at postoperative endoscopy, about 6 months after surgery. Each sample's TCRB immunosequencing used five hundred nanograms of biopsy DNA. TCRdb's table, derived via immunoSEQ multiplex PCR, lists solely in-frame clones and lacks some. Of approximately 15,000 clones listed, over 70% are singletons. This TCR came from an adult with Crohn's disease. What was sequenced was ileal tissue. This chain connects TRBV27 to TRBJ2-2, with 8 bases fitting TRBD2. CDR3: CASSLGRVGLGELFF. As DNA, the CDR3 is TGTGCCAGCAGCCTCGGGAGGGTCGGGCTTGGGGAGCTGTTTTTT.